The sequence of this T cell receptor beta chain was determined in a study of shared clonotypes between healthy human individuals. The CDR3 runs to 16 residues. Germline V lookup: CDR1 SEHNR, CDR2 FQNEAQ (reference sequence). V shed 5 bases, J shed 0 bases, and the junction held 6 bases outside the gene matches. The assay was immunoSEQ multiplex PCR, and TCRdb's table has in-frame clones only and misses some. Among some 1 million clones, 70% to 80% were seen once, and the ten largest hold about 1.5%. The sequencing sample was made of memory CD4+ T cells sorted from blood. Described subset: CD45RA-negative fraction. V is TRBV7-9 and J is TRBJ2-7; 11 bases align to TRBD2. The receptor was derived from a young man in good health. The CDR3 region is CASSETGTSGSYEQYF. In DNA, the CDR3 is TGTGCCAGCAGCGAGACCGGGACTAGCGGCTCCTACGAGCAGTACTTC.